This TCR beta chain stems from a study of Ad26.COV2.S vaccination and SARS-CoV-2 variants. Study overall: By the intramuscular route, Ad26.COV2.S was given once, or twice 56 days apart.

Treatment indicated: 19 received Ad26.COV2.S at low or high dose, single or two shots; several received placebo; per-sample allocation not given. Following the first vaccine or placebo injection, samples were taken on day 63. Produced via immunoSEQ multiplex PCR; TCRdb's table is partial and in-frame only. Here the sample spans roughly 300,000 clones, around 89% being singletons. CDR1 is MNHEY and CDR2 is SVGEGT in the germline V gene. Trimming took off 3 bases at V and 8 bases at J, with 16 bases between the two ends. The CDR3 length is 14 residues. The material sequenced was peripheral blood, taken in a trial of Ad26.COV2.S vaccine versus placebo. This clonotype was obtained from a person between 18 and 65 years old who received the Ad26.COV2.S COVID-19 vaccine or a placebo. The J gene is TRBJ1-2, the V gene TRBV6-2 or TRBV6-3; a weak D match, TRBD1 (6 bases). In DNA form, the CDR3 reads TGTGCCAGCAGTTATATGGTCAGGGGTCGAGGCTACACCTTC. Its protein product is CASSYMVRGRGYTF.